Below, 13 T cell receptor beta chains from the same sample are listed, as sequenced in a study of CD8+CD57+ T cells in acquired aplastic anemia. CDR3 and TCR beta VDJ profiling relied on a genomic DNA template. TCRdb reanalysed the reads using MiXCR and keeps one entry per CDR3 protein. This table has about 180,000 distinct CDR3 sequences, about 44% appearing once. Patients who underwent sequencing had shown CD8+CD57+ cell expansion by flow cytometry. Sequenced material: sorted CD4+, CD8+, or CD8+CD57+ T cells (not recorded which) from PBMCs. These receptors were collected from a human donor with aplastic anemia.

This clonotype was counted at least ten times. V is TRBV12-3 or TRBV12-4 and J is TRBJ2-7; D unresolved. Trimming stripped 1 base from V and 2 bases from J, with 12 bases between. CDR3 length: 15 amino acids. The CDR3 sequence: CASSLGTAKTYEQYF. In DNA form, the CDR3 reads TGTGCCAGCAGTTTAGGAACAGCTAAAACCTACGAGCAGTACTTC.

To note about this clonotype: This may come from a read error, since a much larger clone is one base off. The rearrangement links TRBV2 to TRBJ2-2; 10 bases align to TRBD1. With V trimmed by 5 bases and J by 1 base, 1 base remained unmatched. Germline values: CDR1 SNHLY, CDR2 FYNNEI. The length of the CDR3 is 15 residues. CDR3 amino acids: CASSRDRGNTGELFF. The CDR3 nucleotides read TGTGCCAGCAGTCGGGACAGGGGGAACACCGGGGAGCTGTTTTTT.

V and J are TRBV29-1 and TRBJ2-2; possible D gene TRBD1, 5 bases. V gave up 4 bases and J gave up 6 bases, with 6 bases separating them. Germline V CDR1 and CDR2: SQVTM, ANQGSEA. The CDR3 spans 11 residues. This chain's CDR3 is CSVAGPGELFF. CDR3 DNA sequence: TGCAGCGTTGCAGGGCCCGGGGAGCTGTTTTTT.

The chain couples TRBV7-2 to TRBJ2-7; D not resolved. Trimming removed 0 bases at V and 4 bases at J, with 7 bases between. The CDR3 sequence is 13 residues long. Germline V CDR1 and CDR2: SGHTA, FQGNSA. The CDR3 is CASSLAENYEQYF. The CDR3, as DNA: TGTGCCAGCAGCTTAGCGGAGAATTACGAGCAGTACTTC. Combining the CDR3 with reference TRBV7-2 and TRBJ2-7 gives the whole variable domain GAGVSQSPSNKVTEKGKDVELRCDPISGHTALYWYRQSLGQGLEFLIYFQGNSAPDKSGLPSDRFSAERTGGSVSTLTIQRTQQEDSAVYLCASSLAENYEQYFGPGTRLTVT.

The chain links TRBV11-2 to TRBJ2-7; 13 nucleotides align to TRBD2. The germline CDR1 and CDR2 sequences are SGHAT and FQNNGV. This CDR3 is built from 16 residues. J gave up 2 bases and V 3 bases, and 4 bases lay outside the gene matches. CDR3 amino acids: CASSFSGLAGAYEQYF. CDR3 nucleotide sequence: TGTGCCAGCAGCTTTAGCGGACTAGCGGGGGCCTACGAGCAGTACTTC.

The chain couples TRBV10-3 to TRBJ2-1; D not resolved. CDR3 size: 15 residues. Trimming cost V 10 bases and J 1 base, with 17 bases left between them. CDR1 and CDR2 from the germline V gene are ENHRY and SYGVKD. The CDR3 DNA sequence: TGTGCCAGCAGCGTAGGTGGCTTTTCCTACAATGAGCAGTTCTTC. This encodes CASSVGGFSYNEQFF.

The V gene is TRBV15, the J gene TRBJ1-5, with 8 bases lining up with TRBD1. Germline CDR1 LNHNV, CDR2 YYDKDF (reference sequence). The V and J ends lost 6 bases and 7 bases, in that order; junction bases with no gene match: 8. CDR3 length: 14 residues. DNA for the CDR3: TGTGCCACCAGTCCGACAGGGGTATACCAGCCCCAGCATTTT. As protein: CATSPTGVYQPQHF.

A word on this clonotype: A clone one base away is much larger, so this may be a read error. The chain is built from TRBV5-6 and TRBJ1-1, with D maybe TRBD1 (5 bases). Between the trimmed V and J ends, which lost 5 bases and 4 bases, there was a span of 21 bases. This CDR3 is 16 amino acids long. The germline V gene has CDR1 SGHDT and CDR2 YYEEEE. The CDR3 loop reads CASSLNGGNLSTEAFF. The CDR3 DNA reads as TGTGCCAGCAGTTTAAATGGGGGGAACTTGAGCACTGAAGCTTTCTTT.

The J gene is TRBJ2-5, the V gene TRBV10-3; 10 positions agree with TRBD2. CDR1 is ENHRY, CDR2 SYGVKD, per germline. V lost 2 bases and J lost 5; bases outside the gene matches: 5. The CDR3 loop spans 15 amino acids. The CDR3 spells CAISEASGSFETQYF. For the CDR3, the DNA is TGTGCCATCAGTGAGGCTAGCGGGAGTTTTGAGACCCAGTACTTC.

The V call is TRBV7-2, the J call TRBJ2-5; TRBD1 aligns across 7 bases. This CDR3 is 15 amino acids long. Germline values: CDR1 SGHTA, CDR2 FQGNSA. With V trimmed by 4 bases and J by 3 bases, 8 bases remained unmatched. The CDR3 spells CASSSTDTGEETQYF. CDR3 sequence (DNA): TGTGCCAGCAGCTCCACGGACACAGGGGAAGAGACCCAGTACTTC.

Worth noting for this clonotype: A clone one base away is much larger, so this may be a read error. V gene TRBV6-5 combines with J gene TRBJ1-2; tentative D call: TRBD1 (5 bases). Germline values: CDR1 MNHEY, CDR2 SVGAGI. The CDR3 covers 14 residues. CDR3 residues: CASGYTHRTNGYTF. The CDR3 nucleotides are TGTGCCAGCGGTTACACCCACAGGACCAATGGCTACACCTTC.

This clonotype was counted a single time. This may be a read error: a much more frequent sequence differs by one nucleotide. The V and J genes are TRBV4-1 and TRBJ1-1; perhaps TRBD1 as D (5 bases). Germline V gene sequence: CDR1 MGHRA, CDR2 YSYEKL. CDR3 size: 14 residues. V was clipped by 5 bases and J by 1 base, with 11 bases between them. CDR3 region: CASSNGRANTEAFF. As DNA, the CDR3 is TGCGCCAGCAGCAACGGCAGGGCGAACACTGAAGCTTTCTTT.

This clonotype was recorded at least ten times. V and J are TRBV2 and TRBJ2-7, with 7 bases lining up with TRBD1. Germline values: CDR1 SNHLY, CDR2 FYNNEI. Losses at the gene ends were 7 bases for V and 13 bases for J; bases not matched to a gene: 13. The length of the CDR3 is 12 residues. The CDR3 sequence is CASTRDSRSKYF. CDR3 DNA sequence: TGTGCCAGCACCCGGGACAGCCGAAGCAAATACTTC. Variable domain in full (rest from reference TRBV2 and TRBJ2-7): EPEVTQTPSHQVTQMGQEVILRCVPISNHLYFYWYRQILGQKVEFLVSFYNNEISEKSEIFDDQFSVERPDGSNFTLKIRSTKLEDSAMYFCASTRDSRSKYFGPGTRLTVT.